The 19 T cell receptor beta chains given below trace back to one sample, sequenced in a study of CD8 T cells in Susac syndrome. Reverse transcription used about 0.5 to 1 ug RNA and random hexamers. TCRdb analysed the immunoSEQ multiplex PCR reads with MiXCR anew, one entry per CDR3 protein. The repertoire includes roughly 330,000 distinct CDR3 sequences, approximately 90% of them detected once, and about 0.07% sits in the top ten. The material sequenced was CD4+ T cells from PBMCs. The receptors were gathered from a human donor with multiple sclerosis.

J is TRBJ2-7 and V is TRBV29-1; 9 nucleotides match TRBD1. Germline CDR1 is SQVTM and CDR2 is ANQGSEA. This CDR3 has 16 amino acids. V lost 1 base and J lost 3; bases outside the gene matches: 10. The CDR3 DNA is TGCAGCGTTGAAGGGGTTGAGGGACAGGGAGGCTACGAGCAGTACTTC. Translated: CSVEGVEGQGGYEQYF.

The chain joins TRBV20-1 to TRBJ2-3, with 12 bases lining up with TRBD2. Germline CDR1 and CDR2: DFQATT and SNEGSKA (reference sequence). This CDR3 is 17 amino acids long. Losses at the gene ends were 2 bases for V and 4 bases for J; bases not matched to a gene: 10. In DNA form, the CDR3 reads TGCAGTGCTAGATCCCCGACTAGCGGGAGCGGGCCAGATACGCAGTATTTT. Protein sequence: CSARSPTSGSGPDTQYF.

The CDR3 region has the DNA TGTGCCAGCACCCGGGGGGACCTCACGGGGGACTATGGCTACACCTTC. The encoded protein is CASTRGDLTGDYGYTF. The chain is built from TRBV6-2 or TRBV6-3 and TRBJ1-2; TRBD1 might be the D (5 bases). Germline lookup yields CDR1 MNHEY and CDR2 SVGEGT. V was shortened by 7 bases and J by 3 bases, with 21 bases between the two germline ends. This CDR3 region has 16 residues.

This sequence joins TRBV15 and TRBJ1-1, with D hard to call. V shed 1 base and J shed 1 base, with 19 bases lying between them. There are 18 residues in the CDR3. Germline assignment: CDR1 LNHNV and CDR2 YYDKDF (reference sequence). The CDR3 nucleotides read TGTGCCACCAGCAGAGTAGGGCCTTTTGGGCGGAAGAACACTGAAGCTTTCTTT. Translating gives CATSRVGPFGRKNTEAFF.

The CDR3 DNA sequence: TGTGCCAGCAGCCTCAAGCGGGGAGGCACAGATACGCAGTATTTT. Translated, it gives CASSLKRGGTDTQYF. This chain joins TRBV14 and TRBJ2-3; the match to TRBD2 covers 7 bases. The CDR3 totals 15 residues. CDR1 SGHDN and CDR2 FVKESK come from the germline V gene. With V trimmed by 4 bases and J by 1 base, 5 bases remained unmatched.

This CDR3 reads CASSSGQRNYGYTF. DNA of the CDR3: TGTGCCAGCTCATCAGGACAACGGAACTATGGCTACACCTTC. The chain links TRBV9 to TRBJ1-2, with D possibly matching TRBD1 (5 bases). The CDR3 is made up of 14 amino acids. V was pared by 7 bases and J by 2 bases, with 15 bases between. CDR1 is SGDLS and CDR2 is YYNGEE in the germline V gene.

The V and J genes are TRBV5-1 and TRBJ2-2, with D uncertain. This CDR3 has 15 amino acids. Between the trimmed V and J ends, which lost 2 bases and 1 base, there was a span of 9 bases. Looked up from germline, CDR1 is SGHRS and CDR2 is YFSETQ. CDR3 in amino acids: CASSFTDLNTGELFF. The DNA for the CDR3 is TGCGCCAGCAGCTTCACTGACTTGAACACCGGGGAGCTGTTTTTT.

J is TRBJ1-2 and V is TRBV30; D gene uncertain. The CDR3 spans 13 residues. The germline V gene encodes CDR1 GTSNPN and CDR2 SVGIG (reference sequence). V was pared by 7 bases and J by 8 bases, with 20 bases between. The CDR3 here is CASSRGNPGGYTF. The CDR3 region has the DNA TGTGCCTCAAGCCGAGGTAATCCTGGAGGCTACACCTTC.

The gene calls are TRBV7-2 and TRBJ2-5; D is possibly TRBD2 (5 bases). The CDR3 is 14 residues long. The ends were cut back, 5 bases at V and 4 bases at J, with 14 bases in the middle. The germline gives CDR1 SGHTA, CDR2 FQGNSA. The CDR3 sequence is CASSPLLAGETQYF. CDR3 in DNA: TGTGCCAGCAGCCCCCTTCTCGCGGGAGAGACCCAGTACTTC.

The chain links TRBV20-1 to TRBJ2-7; 11 bases are a match to TRBD2. With V trimmed by 6 bases and J by 2 bases, 9 bases remained unmatched. The CDR3 is made up of 15 amino acids. Germline V CDR1 and CDR2: DFQATT, SNEGSKA (reference sequence). CDR3 sequence reads: CSAVTLSGRAYEQYF. CDR3 coding DNA: TGCAGTGCAGTCACCCTTAGCGGGAGGGCCTACGAGCAGTACTTC.

This chain connects TRBV7-9 to TRBJ2-1, with 8 bases fitting TRBD2. V trimming: 7 bases; J trimming: 5 bases; junction bases outside the gene matches: 7. Germline lookup yields CDR1 SEHNR and CDR2 FQNEAQ (reference sequence). The CDR3 length is 14 residues. The CDR3 protein is CASTPRRGDNEQFF. The CDR3 region has the DNA TGTGCCAGCACCCCTAGGCGGGGGGACAATGAGCAGTTCTTC.

V is TRBV12-3 or TRBV12-4 and J is TRBJ2-5; D possibly corresponds to TRBD1 (5 bases). V lost 5 bases and J 13 bases, leaving 14 bases between the germline ends. The CDR3 consists of 11 residues. The DNA of the CDR3 is TGTGCCAGCAGTGCAAGGGGTAGATTGTACTTC. Translating gives CASSARGRLYF.

This chain links TRBV7-9 with TRBJ2-1, with 7 bases lining up with TRBD2. V was clipped by 1 base and J by 8 bases; unmatched bases: 8. CDR1 and CDR2 from the germline V gene are SEHNR and FQNEAQ (reference sequence). The CDR3 totals 15 residues. CDR3 DNA: TGTGCCAGCAGCTTAGATGGCGGGGGTTGGGATGAGCAGTTCTTC. Translation: CASSLDGGGWDEQFF.

The rearrangement links TRBV6-5 to TRBJ2-5; TRBD1 might be the D (6 bases). Germline V gives CDR1 MNHEY, CDR2 SVGAGI. The CDR3 extends over 15 amino acids. Trimming removed 5 bases at V and 0 bases at J, with 13 bases between. The chain's CDR3 is CASSPPGHYQETQYF. CDR3 coding DNA: TGTGCCAGCAGTCCCCCGGGACACTACCAAGAGACCCAGTACTTC.

The chain is built from TRBV20-1 and TRBJ1-5; TRBD1 might be the D (5 bases). This CDR3 is built from 16 residues. Germline V gene sequence: CDR1 DFQATT, CDR2 SNEGSKA (reference sequence). V was pared by 2 bases and J by 6 bases, with 20 bases between. CDR3 sequence reads: CSARRGGGEGGQPQHF. The DNA for the CDR3 is TGCAGTGCTAGAAGGGGTGGCGGGGAAGGTGGTCAGCCCCAGCATTTT.

The V call is TRBV21-1, the J call TRBJ2-2; the D call in the table, TRBD1, was not verified against the DNA. TRBV21-1 is a pseudogene locus. CDR3 size: 17 residues. CDR3 amino acids: CASSKGVTRGITGELFF. The CDR3 coding sequence is TGTGCCAGCAGCAAAGGGGTAACAAGGGGGATCACCGGGGAGCTGTTTTTT.

The chain carries TRBV19 and TRBJ1-6; no reliable D call. The CDR3 loop spans 13 amino acids. V was cut by 8 bases and J by 5 bases, with 10 bases left in between. Germline CDR1 LNHDA, CDR2 SQIVND (reference sequence). CDR3 bases: TGTGCCAGTCGAGCCGTGGATAATTCACCCCTCCACTTT. Its protein product is CASRAVDNSPLHF.

The chain combines TRBV9 with TRBJ1-1; D unclear. Per the germline V gene, CDR1 is SGDLS and CDR2 is YYNGEE. The CDR3 contains 16 residues. The V and J ends lost 3 bases and 2 bases respectively, with 17 bases between them. The CDR3 loop is CASSAGQLTRNTEAFF. The DNA of the CDR3 is TGTGCCAGCAGCGCTGGTCAACTTACCCGTAACACTGAAGCTTTCTTT.

The chain joins TRBV7-3 to TRBJ2-7, with 7 nucleotides matching TRBD1. Germline V gene lookup returns CDR1 SGHTA and CDR2 FQGTGA. V lost 5 bases, J lost 2 bases, and 9 bases stayed unmatched. The CDR3 loop spans 15 amino acids. The CDR3 nucleotides read TGTGCCAGCAGCGAAGGGACAGCGACGCCCTACGAGCAGTACTTC. This gives the protein CASSEGTATPYEQYF.